Listed here are 22 T cell receptor beta chains from one sample, sequenced in a study of T-cell memory formation after mild COVID-19. TCRdb re-derived calls from the 5' RACE reads in MiXCR, one entry per CDR3 protein. The data show 250,000 to 350,000 distinct CDR3 sequences, less than 20% seen once. The sample taken for sequencing was PBMCs or a T cell subset sorted from them (not recorded which). Source of these receptors: a man between 18 and 35 years old who had mild COVID-19 (a few samples of this study predate the infection). Cell type and time point are not known.

This clonotype was counted between two and nine times. The gene calls are TRBV12-3 or TRBV12-4 and TRBJ1-2; D not resolved. V lost 0 bases and J 5 bases, leaving 13 bases between the germline ends. The CDR3 contains 15 residues. The CDR3 reads CASSLAGRLTYGYTF. CDR3 DNA sequence: TGTGCCAGCAGTTTAGCAGGGCGGTTAACTTATGGCTACACCTTC.

The genes are TRBV12-3 or TRBV12-4 and TRBJ1-2; perhaps TRBD1 as D (5 bases). V lost 5 bases and J lost 4, with 17 bases in between. The CDR3 is 15 amino acids. In nucleotides, the CDR3 is TGTGCCAGCAGTCAGCAGCAGGGAATTGGCTATGGCTACACCTTC. Its translation: CASSQQQGIGYGYTF.

This sequence joins TRBV28 and TRBJ1-2; D may be TRBD1 (5 bases). The germline CDR1 and CDR2 sequences are MDHEN and SYDVKM. The germline V and J ends were trimmed by 3 bases and 4 bases, with 15 bases remaining between them. This CDR3 is 15 amino acids long. CDR3 in amino acids: CASSFSGRWSYGYTF. For the CDR3, the DNA is TGTGCCAGCAGTTTTTCAGGGCGATGGAGCTATGGCTACACCTTC.

The chain uses TRBV19 and TRBJ1-4, with 7 bases lining up with TRBD1. CDR1 is LNHDA and CDR2 is SQIVND in the germline V gene (reference sequence). The J segment lost 4 bases and the V segment lost 6 bases, leaving 5 bases of the junction unmatched. The CDR3 loop spans 14 amino acids. CDR3 sequence reads: CASRRTGGNEKLFF. The DNA of the CDR3 is TGTGCCAGTAGAAGGACAGGTGGTAATGAAAAACTGTTTTTT.

The chain uses TRBV27 and TRBJ1-6, with a tentative D call TRBD1 (5 bases). Germline V gene lookup returns CDR1 MNHEY and CDR2 SMNVEV (reference sequence). The CDR3 runs 17 residues. V lost 0 bases to trimming and J lost 9 bases, with 18 bases between them. The CDR3 region has the DNA TGTGCCAGCAGTTTATCGTTCAGAGGGGCGGCGGGTTCACCCCTCCACTTT. It yields the protein CASSLSFRGAAGSPLHF.

This clonotype was seen ten or more times. The rearrangement links TRBV6-4 to TRBJ2-3, with 7 nucleotides matching TRBD2. This CDR3 has 15 amino acids. The germline V gene has CDR1 MRHNA and CDR2 SNTAGT. The ends lost 2 bases at V and 1 base at J; junction bases unmatched: 3. DNA for the CDR3: TGTGCCAGCAGTGACGGGGCGGGGGGCACAGATACGCAGTATTTT. Amino acid sequence: CASSDGAGGTDTQYF.

This chain joins TRBV7-8 and TRBJ1-1; D gene uncertain. Trimming took off 6 bases at V and 3 bases at J, with 14 bases between the two ends. The CDR3 is made up of 14 amino acids. Germline V gene lookup returns CDR1 SGHVS and CDR2 FQNEAQ. The CDR3 protein is CASSFADGYTEAFF. The CDR3 DNA follows: TGTGCCAGCAGTTTCGCGGACGGCTACACTGAAGCTTTCTTT.

The rearrangement uses TRBV11-2 and TRBJ1-4; the D is unclear. The germline CDR1 and CDR2 sequences are SGHAT and FQNNGV. The CDR3 length is 16 residues. Trimming left V 0 bases short and J 8 bases short, with 16 bases between. The CDR3 bases are TGTGCCAGCAGCTTAGATCCGGGAGCCTTGGGAGAAAAACTGTTTTTT. Its protein product is CASSLDPGALGEKLFF.

This clonotype has a count of ten or more. The V and J genes are TRBV12-3 or TRBV12-4 and TRBJ1-3; D is unresolved. The CDR3 totals 13 residues. Trimming stripped 10 bases from V and 0 bases from J, with 10 bases between. This CDR3 is CANGRNSGNTIYF. CDR3 nucleotides: TGTGCCAATGGACGGAACTCTGGAAACACCATATATTTT.

This clonotype was counted ten times or more. The rearrangement links TRBV20-1 to TRBJ1-1, with 9 bases matching TRBD1. In germline, CDR1 is DFQATT, CDR2 SNEGSKA (reference sequence). The CDR3 has 12 amino acids. With V trimmed by 7 bases and J by 4 bases, 4 bases remained unmatched. CDR3 loop: CSVRDRVTEAFF. CDR3 in DNA: TGCAGTGTACGGGACAGGGTCACTGAAGCTTTCTTT.

V is TRBV5-6 and J is TRBJ2-1; 13 bases fit TRBD2. The CDR3 runs to 15 residues. Germline trimming cut 3 bases from V and 14 bases from J; bases unmatched to any gene: 11. Germline CDR1 and CDR2: SGHDT and YYEEEE. CDR3 amino acids: CASSSVTSGGSNKFF. CDR3 nucleotide sequence: TGTGCCAGCAGCTCGGTGACTAGCGGGGGGAGTAATAAGTTCTTC.

This clonotype was picked up a small number of times. The gene calls are TRBV27 and TRBJ2-4, with D perhaps being TRBD1 or TRBD2 (5 bases each). Germline CDR1 is MNHEY and CDR2 is SMNVEV (reference sequence). The ends were cut back, 3 bases at V and 2 bases at J, with 20 bases in the middle. CDR3 length: 18 amino acids. The DNA for the CDR3 is TGTGCCAGCAGTTTGACGCAACCGGGGCCCGGGACCAAAAACATTCAGTACTTC. The encoded protein is CASSLTQPGPGTKNIQYF.

This CDR3 is CSALGQGNQPQHF. The CDR3, as DNA: TGCAGTGCCCTCGGACAGGGCAATCAGCCCCAGCATTTT. The chain employs TRBV20-1 and TRBJ1-5; TRBD1 agrees at 7 bases. Germline V CDR1 and CDR2: DFQATT, SNEGSKA (reference sequence). This CDR3 is built from 13 residues. The V and J ends lost 6 bases and 2 bases, in that order; junction bases with no gene match: 4.

This clonotype was counted a few times. The V gene is TRBV24-1, the J gene TRBJ2-2, with D perhaps assigned TRBD1 or TRBD2 (5 bases each). The length of the CDR3 is 15 residues. Trimming took 6 bases from V and 10 from J, leaving 20 bases between them. Germline CDR1 and CDR2: KGHDR and SFDVKD. The CDR3 protein is CATSSTTGLGKELFF. The CDR3 nucleotides read TGTGCCACCAGTTCTACGACGGGGCTAGGCAAGGAGCTGTTTTTT.

This clonotype has ten or more counts. The genes are TRBV7-2 and TRBJ2-7; TRBD1 is a possible D gene (6 bases). V was shortened by 5 bases and J by 7 bases, with 15 bases between the two germline ends. Germline V gene data show CDR1 as SGHTA and CDR2 as FQGNSA. The CDR3 covers 13 residues. CDR3 region: CASSPNRVQEQYF. The CDR3 nucleotides are TGTGCCAGCAGCCCCAACAGGGTGCAAGAGCAGTACTTC.

This rearrangement joins TRBV10-3 to TRBJ2-7, with D hard to call. V was pared by 10 bases and J by 1 base, with 20 bases between. The CDR3 totals 15 residues. The V gene's germline CDR1 is ENHRY and CDR2 SYGVKD. DNA of the CDR3: TGTGCCACCCTTGAGACAAGTACCGGTTCCTACGAGCAGTACGTC. Its translation: CATLETSTGSYEQYV.

The V call is TRBV12-5, the J call TRBJ2-5; 11 bases line up with TRBD1. V shed 1 base, J shed 5 bases, and the junction held 9 bases outside the gene matches. The CDR3 has 17 amino acids. CDR1 and CDR2 from the germline V gene are LGHNT and FRNRAP. CDR3 sequence reads: CASGLAGQGAAAETQYF. The DNA for the CDR3 is TGTGCTAGTGGTTTGGCAGGACAGGGGGCAGCAGCGGAGACCCAGTACTTC.

This clonotype was seen repeatedly, ten times or more. The chain combines TRBV27 with TRBJ1-6; no clear D. There are 13 residues in the CDR3. Trimming pared 0 bases from V and 7 bases from J, leaving 4 bases between. Germline loops: CDR1 MNHEY, CDR2 SMNVEV (reference sequence). CDR3 loop: CASSLSLNSPLHF. The CDR3 coding sequence is TGTGCCAGCAGTTTATCGCTCAATTCACCCCTCCACTTT.

This clonotype has at least ten counts. The chain carries TRBV7-6 and TRBJ2-1; D is possibly TRBD1 or TRBD2 (5 bases each). The V gene's germline CDR1 is SGHVS and CDR2 FNYEAQ. V lost 5 bases to trimming and J lost 8 bases, with 16 bases between them. The CDR3 spans 14 residues. CDR3 loop: CASSHLGVADEQFF. In DNA form, the CDR3 reads TGTGCCAGCAGCCACCTGGGGGTGGCCGATGAGCAGTTCTTC.

J is TRBJ1-1 and V is TRBV15; D ambiguous. Germline assignment: CDR1 LNHNV and CDR2 YYDKDF (reference sequence). The V end lost 0 bases, the J end lost 7 bases, and 12 bases lay between the germline ends. CDR3 size: 14 residues. The DNA for the CDR3 is TGTGCCACCAGCAGAGATAAAGCCGCCGGTGAAGCTTTCTTT. This encodes CATSRDKAAGEAFF.

CDR3 sequence (DNA): TGCGCCAGCAGCTTGATCTTTGTTGCGAGTGCAGGGGCTGGGGCCAACGTCCTGACTTTC. This encodes CASSLIFVASAGAGANVLTF. The gene calls are TRBV5-1 and TRBJ2-6, with TRBD1 as a possible D gene (6 bases). Trimming shortened V by 1 base and J by 2 bases, and 22 bases separated the two germline ends. Germline values: CDR1 SGHRS, CDR2 YFSETQ. This CDR3 is 20 amino acids long.

For this clonotype: At one of its ends the junction is not consistent with the germline gene, which may arise from a read error. This chain uses TRBV5-4 with TRBJ1-1; no clear D gene. The germline V gene has CDR1 SGHNT and CDR2 YYREEE (reference sequence). There are 13 residues in the CDR3. The CDR3, as DNA: TGTTCCAGCAGCTTTGGGTGGGACACTGAAGCTTTCTTT. Residues: CSSSFGWDTEAFF.